This T cell receptor (beta chain) was sequenced in a study of T cell responses to AZD1222 COVID-19 vaccine. Whole-study findings and limits: Spike regions recognized by vaccine-associated CD4 TCRs spanned the protein, led by 160-218 and 743-854.

The trim removed 5 bases at V and 5 bases at J, leaving 6 bases unmatched. The CDR3 extends over 16 amino acids. Looked up from germline, CDR1 is SGHTA and CDR2 is FQGNSA. Measured with immunoSEQ multiplex PCR; TCRdb has only the in-frame clones, and not every one. Counted here are approximately 270,000 clones, around 93% occurring once; the ten biggest clones make up roughly 0.5%. In regard to this clone: Its antigen remains unknown.

Pooled together were second doses at about 4 or about 12 weeks. The receptor's source is an adult who received the AZD1222 COVID-19 vaccine. The sample in question was peripheral blood, obtained 28 days after the second AZD1222 dose. The chain combines TRBV7-2 with TRBJ2-2; the match to TRBD2 covers 12 bases. Here the CDR3 reads CASSTTSGGRTGELFF. CDR3 in DNA: TGTGCCAGCAGCACCACTAGCGGGGGGAGGACCGGGGAGCTGTTTTTT.